These 23 T cell receptor beta chains came from one sample sequenced in a study of shared clonotypes between healthy human individuals. Measured with immunoSEQ multiplex PCR; TCRdb has only the in-frame clones, and not every one. The table lists roughly 660,000 clones, about 90% of them singletons. What was sequenced was memory CD8+ T cells from PBMCs. The subset denotes: CD45RO+ cells pooled with CCR7-negative TemRA cells. The receptor set was obtained from a man aged 18-30 years in good health. Some clones in this sample may be carry-over from other donors' samples.

The chain links TRBV9 to TRBJ1-2; the D gene is possibly TRBD1 (6 bases). CDR3 length: 15 residues. Germline assignment: CDR1 SGDLS and CDR2 YYNGEE. Deletions cut 3 bases from V and 5 bases from J, with 17 bases between. CDR3 residues: CASSEGGREGYGYTF. In DNA form, the CDR3 reads TGTGCCAGCAGCGAGGGGGGCAGGGAAGGATATGGCTACACCTTC.

The chain links TRBV30 to TRBJ1-1, with D tentatively TRBD1 (6 bases). The CDR3 has 15 amino acids. V was pared by 0 bases and J by 2 bases, with 13 bases between. CDR1 is GTSNPN, CDR2 SVGIG, per germline (reference sequence). CDR3 DNA sequence: TGTGCCTGGAGTGTTGGGGACATGGGAAACACTGAAGCTTTCTTT. It translates to CAWSVGDMGNTEAFF.

The chain couples TRBV28 to TRBJ1-2; TRBD1 agrees at 8 bases. The length of the CDR3 is 16 residues. The germline gives CDR1 MDHEN, CDR2 SYDVKM. J was trimmed by 6 bases and V by 5 bases; bases with no gene match: 14. The CDR3 bases are TGTGCCAGCAGTGTGAACAGACAGGGGCCAGGGGATGGCTACACCTTC. Translated, it gives CASSVNRQGPGDGYTF.

This chain links TRBV10-3 with TRBJ1-1; D is ambiguous. Trimming removed 3 bases at V and 6 bases at J, with 17 bases between. Germline V gene sequence: CDR1 ENHRY, CDR2 SYGVKD. This CDR3 region has 15 residues. CDR3 amino acids: CAISERLGSRAEAFF. The CDR3 nucleotides read TGTGCCATCAGTGAAAGGTTGGGTTCCCGGGCTGAAGCTTTCTTT.

This clone was seen more than once but under ten times. The chain has TRBV6-1 and TRBJ1-5, with D perhaps matching TRBD1 (5 bases). V gave up 8 bases and J gave up 0 bases, with 14 bases separating them. Germline loops: CDR1 MNHNS, CDR2 SASEGT. This CDR3 contains 15 residues. CDR3 sequence reads: CASGGRSYSNQPQHF. CDR3 nucleotides: TGTGCCAGCGGGGGACGGTCTTATAGCAATCAGCCCCAGCATTTT.

A word on this clone: Different DNA sequences within this sample yield the same CDR3. The genes are TRBV6-5 and TRBJ2-3; 12 bases fit TRBD2. There are 15 residues in the CDR3. Looked up from germline, CDR1 is MNHEY and CDR2 is SVGAGI. With V trimmed by 2 bases and J by 3 bases, 0 bases remained unmatched. The CDR3 nucleotides are TGTGCCAGCAGTTACCTAGCGGGAGGGACAGATACGCAGTATTTT. It specifies CASSYLAGGTDTQYF.

This clone was picked up one time. The V gene is TRBV15, the J gene TRBJ2-7; 11 bases match TRBD1. The germline CDR1 and CDR2 sequences are LNHNV and YYDKDF (reference sequence). V gave up 3 bases and J gave up 7 bases; unmatched junction bases: 2. The length of the CDR3 is 13 residues. Here the CDR3 DNA reads TGTGCCACCAGCAGGGACAGGGGGCAAGAGCAGTACTTC. Its protein is CATSRDRGQEQYF.

This chain links TRBV4-2 with TRBJ2-4; no clear D gene. The germline V gene encodes CDR1 LGHNA and CDR2 YNFKEQ. Trimming cost V 4 bases and J 6 bases, with 4 bases left between them. The CDR3 loop spans 11 amino acids. Here the CDR3 reads CASSRGNIQYF. CDR3 in DNA: TGTGCCAGCAGCCGTGGAAACATTCAGTACTTC.

Comments on this clone: At the DNA level, this CDR3 is encoded by other sequences in the same sample as well. This chain connects TRBV18 to TRBJ2-2; D possibly corresponds to TRBD2 (6 bases). Trimming left V 3 bases short and J 5 bases short, with 7 bases between. CDR1 and CDR2 (germline): KGHSH, LQKENI. CDR3 size: 13 residues. CDR3 residues: CASSPGGTGELFF. CDR3 DNA sequence: TGTGCCAGCTCACCTGGAGGGACCGGGGAGCTGTTTTTT.

This clone was counted many times. The chain is built from TRBV7-9 and TRBJ2-1; D gene ambiguous. Germline assignment: CDR1 SEHNR and CDR2 FQNEAQ (reference sequence). CDR3 length: 12 residues. V was trimmed by 2 bases and J by 10 bases, leaving 9 bases between them. CDR3 sequence: CASSLTAQEQFF. The CDR3 nucleotides are TGTGCCAGCAGCTTAACAGCACAAGAGCAGTTCTTC.

V is TRBV9 and J is TRBJ2-7; D possibly corresponds to TRBD2 (6 bases). Germline V gene data show CDR1 as SGDLS and CDR2 as YYNGEE. Trimming removed 0 bases from V and 0 bases from J, with 13 bases in between. This CDR3 spans 16 amino acids. The CDR3 DNA follows: TGTGCCAGCAGCGTAGGGGACGGGGGAAACTCCTACGAGCAGTACTTC. Amino acid sequence: CASSVGDGGNSYEQYF. Combining the CDR3 with reference TRBV9 and TRBJ2-7 gives the whole variable domain DSGVTQTPKHLITATGQRVTLRCSPRSGDLSVYWYQQSLDQGLQFLIQYYNGEERAKGNILERFSAQQFPDLHSELNLSSLELGDSALYFCASSVGDGGNSYEQYFGPGTRLTVT.

The J gene is TRBJ2-4, the V gene TRBV18; no reliable D call. The germline V gene has CDR1 KGHSH and CDR2 LQKENI. The CDR3 contains 14 residues. Trimming took off 4 bases at V and 5 bases at J, with 12 bases between the two ends. The CDR3 region has the DNA TGTGCCAGCTCACGATCGGACGTGGAAAACATTCAGTACTTC. This translates into CASSRSDVENIQYF.

The chain links TRBV7-8 to TRBJ2-7; 11 nucleotides agree with TRBD1. The J segment lost 2 bases and the V segment lost 5 bases, leaving 14 bases of the junction unmatched. This CDR3 is 18 amino acids long. Germline V gives CDR1 SGHVS, CDR2 FQNEAQ. The CDR3 DNA is TGTGCCAGCAGCCTCCCCCGGACAGGGGGCGATAACCCCTACGAGCAGTACTTC. This translates into CASSLPRTGGDNPYEQYF.

This clone has a single count. The chain carries TRBV9 and TRBJ2-3; maybe TRBD2 (6 bases). Between the trimmed V and J ends, which lost 3 bases and 0 bases, there was a span of 14 bases. The CDR3 length is 16 residues. Germline V gene lookup returns CDR1 SGDLS and CDR2 YYNGEE. Here the CDR3 reads CASSGAGSTSTDTQYF. Here the CDR3 DNA reads TGTGCCAGCAGCGGGGCGGGATCCACTAGCACAGATACGCAGTATTTT.

The J gene is TRBJ2-1, the V gene TRBV28, with D uncertain. The CDR3 is 16 residues long. V was cut by 4 bases and J by 10 bases, with 23 bases left in between. Germline CDR1 reads MDHEN; CDR2 reads SYDVKM. CDR3: CASSSPPSVETWEQFF. The CDR3 DNA reads TGTGCCAGCAGTTCCCCCCCCAGCGTCGAAACATGGGAGCAGTTCTTC.

The chain is built from TRBV27 and TRBJ2-3; either TRBD1 or TRBD2 may supply D (5 bases each). This CDR3 has 13 amino acids. V lost 6 bases and J lost 4, with 11 bases in between. Germline V gene data show CDR1 as MNHEY and CDR2 as SMNVEV (reference sequence). This CDR3 reads CASRSGGADTQYF. The CDR3 bases are TGTGCCAGCAGGTCTGGGGGTGCAGATACGCAGTATTTT.

The chain carries TRBV7-8 and TRBJ1-1; unclear D gene. This CDR3 contains 13 residues. Germline V gene lookup returns CDR1 SGHVS and CDR2 FQNEAQ. Trimming took off 2 bases at V and 6 bases at J, with 10 bases between the two ends. The CDR3 spells CASSLLAVAEAFF. The CDR3, as DNA: TGTGCCAGCAGCTTATTGGCCGTCGCTGAAGCTTTCTTT.

The chain carries TRBV7-9 and TRBJ2-3; 8 bases are a match to TRBD2. Trimming took 4 bases from V and 5 from J; bases not matched to a gene: 5. CDR1 SEHNR and CDR2 FQNEAQ come from the germline V gene (reference sequence). There are 14 residues in the CDR3. This chain's CDR3 is CASSSAGVLDTQYF. CDR3 sequence (DNA): TGTGCCAGCAGCTCAGCGGGAGTTTTAGATACGCAGTATTTT.

This chain connects TRBV28 to TRBJ2-7; no firm D call. There are 14 residues in the CDR3. Germline CDR1 and CDR2: MDHEN and SYDVKM. The ends were cut back, 5 bases at V and 2 bases at J, with 13 bases in the middle. The DNA for the CDR3 is TGTGCCAGCAGTCTCGAGGACCTTCCCTACGAGCAGTACTTC. Encoded protein: CASSLEDLPYEQYF.

Of note for this clone: The sample contains more than one DNA sequence encoding this CDR3. This chain uses TRBV19 with TRBJ2-3; 9 bases fit TRBD2. Germline CDR1 and CDR2: LNHDA and SQIVND (reference sequence). Trimming cost V 1 base and J 0 bases; bases outside gene matches: 2. The CDR3 consists of 16 residues. This CDR3 reads CASSIGTSGSTDTQYF. The CDR3 coding sequence is TGTGCCAGTAGTATAGGTACTAGCGGGAGCACAGATACGCAGTATTTT.

This clone was observed a single time. The chain employs TRBV7-3 and TRBJ2-1, with D perhaps assigned TRBD1 or TRBD2 (5 bases each). The V end was cut by 5 bases, the J end by 0 bases, with 11 bases between. The CDR3 consists of 15 residues. From germline, CDR1 is SGHTA and CDR2 FQGTGA. The CDR3 is CASSAGTSSYNEQFF. The DNA for the CDR3 is TGTGCCAGCAGCGCCGGGACGAGCTCCTACAATGAGCAGTTCTTC.

V usage is TRBV13 and J usage is TRBJ2-2; D unclear. The CDR3 contains 11 residues. Trimming stripped 7 bases from V and 3 bases from J, with 3 bases between. Germline CDR1 and CDR2: PRHDT and FYEKMQ (reference sequence). The chain's CDR3 is CASKDTGELFF. The CDR3 coding sequence is TGTGCCAGCAAGGACACCGGGGAGCTGTTTTTT.

This chain uses TRBV29-1 with TRBJ2-7; TRBD1 matches 9 bases. The CDR3 is made up of 13 amino acids. Germline loops: CDR1 SQVTM, CDR2 ANQGSEA. The junction had 3 bases not matched to a gene; V was cut back by 6 bases and J by 0 bases. CDR3 nucleotide sequence: TGCAGCGTCCGGACAGGGGACTCCTACGAGCAGTACTTC. This encodes CSVRTGDSYEQYF.